The T cell receptor (beta chain) described here comes from a study of cytomegalovirus exposure and HLA in healthy donors. Study findings and constraints: A prior analysis recorded that most TCR beta V segments were productive about 90% or about 30% of the time. Roughly even sequencing depth across donors was the assumption behind the presence/absence analyses.

CDR3 length equals 17 residues. Germline loops: CDR1 KGHSH, CDR2 LQKENI. The V gene end was trimmed by 0 bases and the J gene end by 3 bases; junction bases not matched to a gene: 7. On this clone itself: The target antigen is unknown.

At sampling all donors were nominally healthy, likely with unrecorded immune exposures. PCR used 60 Vbeta primers and 13 Jbeta primers. Sequenced by immunoSEQ multiplex PCR; TCRdb stores in-frame clones only, minus some. The profile shows some 160,000 clones, 81% of them singletons. The specimen sequenced was PBMCs. This chain connects TRBV18 to TRBJ2-2; 7 bases agree with TRBD1. The origin of this receptor is a man aged 50-59 years in good health and CMV-seropositive. The DNA for the CDR3 is TGTGCCAGCTCACCACCGACAGGGTCATTTGACACCGGGGAGCTGTTTTTT. Its translation: CASSPPTGSFDTGELFF.